The 32 T cell receptor beta chains reported below all come from one sample, sequenced in a study of CD8 T cells in ankylosing spondylitis. Points from the study as a whole: It appeared that ankylosing spondylitis blood was characterized by a TCR beta motif of under ten highly homologous variants.

Which antigens these TCRs recognize remains unknown. TCRdb independently ran MiXCR on the 5' RACE reads; one entry per CDR3 protein. Of a few hundred thousand distinct CDR3 sequences in the sample, around 7.6% were seen once. Specimen: blood, either unsorted or a sorted T cell fraction (not recorded which). The source is a male donor with ankylosing spondylitis.

This clonotype showed up just a few times. The chain employs TRBV12-3 or TRBV12-4 and TRBJ1-5; D is unresolved. The CDR3 is 14 amino acids. V was shortened by 7 bases and J by 3 bases, with 13 bases between the two germline ends. CDR3 amino acids: CASTDRENNQPQHF. As DNA, the CDR3 is TGTGCCAGCACGGATAGGGAAAACAATCAGCCCCAGCATTTT.

The chain carries TRBV5-1 and TRBJ2-3; 7 bases are a match to TRBD2. CDR3 size: 13 residues. Germline CDR1 is SGHRS and CDR2 is YFSETQ. J was trimmed by 8 bases and V by 0 bases; bases with no gene match: 3. This CDR3 reads CASSLEWEGTQYF. DNA for the CDR3: TGCGCCAGCAGCTTGGAGTGGGAGGGTACGCAGTATTTT.

V gene TRBV9 combines with J gene TRBJ2-2; 11 nucleotides agree with TRBD2. V trimming: 4 bases; J trimming: 5 bases; junction bases outside the gene matches: 16. Germline CDR1 is SGDLS and CDR2 is YYNGEE. The CDR3 totals 19 residues. The CDR3 coding sequence is TGTGCCAGCAGCAAAGGGGTCGTTAGCGGGAGGGTACGGACCGGGGAGCTGTTTTTT. Its protein product is CASSKGVVSGRVRTGELFF.

This clonotype was seen a few times. V and J are TRBV5-1 and TRBJ2-1; the D is unclear. V was cut by 3 bases and J by 8 bases, with 12 bases left in between. CDR3 length equals 13 residues. The germline CDR1 and CDR2 sequences are SGHRS and YFSETQ. CDR3 sequence reads: CASSSPPRDEQFF. In nucleotides, the CDR3 is TGCGCCAGCAGCTCCCCGCCCCGCGATGAGCAGTTCTTC.

This clonotype has just a few counts. The rearrangement joins TRBV11-2 to TRBJ2-1; either TRBD1 or TRBD2 may fit D (5 bases each). The CDR3 loop spans 18 amino acids. The V and J ends lost 0 bases and 1 base respectively, with 16 bases between them. Germline values: CDR1 SGHAT, CDR2 FQNNGV. The CDR3 is CASSLDKGEYRSYNEQFF. CDR3 nucleotides: TGTGCCAGCAGCTTAGATAAAGGGGAGTATAGGTCCTACAATGAGCAGTTCTTC.

The rearrangement links TRBV29-1 to TRBJ2-7; 9 bases match TRBD2. The germline gives CDR1 SQVTM, CDR2 ANQGSEA. This CDR3 region has 15 residues. Trimming took 1 base from V and 6 from J; bases not matched to a gene: 10. The CDR3: CSVEGRGRGKGEQYF. CDR3 DNA: TGCAGCGTTGAAGGCCGCGGGAGGGGTAAAGGCGAGCAGTACTTC.

This clonotype occurred many times. The CDR3 protein is CSAPRMNTEAFF. The CDR3 DNA reads as TGCAGTGCTCCGAGGATGAACACTGAAGCTTTCTTT. The V gene is TRBV20-1, the J gene TRBJ1-1; D gene ambiguous. This CDR3 spans 12 amino acids. Trimming removed 5 bases at V and 0 bases at J, with 7 bases between. Germline values: CDR1 DFQATT, CDR2 SNEGSKA (reference sequence).

This clonotype turned up a few times. The genes are TRBV10-3 and TRBJ1-6, with 7 bases matching TRBD1. The CDR3 spans 14 residues. Trimming cost V 11 bases and J 10 bases; bases outside gene matches: 14. Germline CDR1 and CDR2: ENHRY and SYGVKD. CDR3 coding DNA: TGTGCCGTAACCTCTGGGACAGAGAAATCACCCCTCCACTTT. This gives the protein CAVTSGTEKSPLHF.

The V gene is TRBV20-1, the J gene TRBJ2-2, with 8 bases that match TRBD1. This CDR3 has 15 residues. Looked up from germline, CDR1 is DFQATT and CDR2 is SNEGSKA (reference sequence). V was pared by 0 bases and J by 6 bases, with 6 bases of the junction left unmatched. This chain's CDR3 is CSARDDRGRAGELFF. CDR3 sequence (DNA): TGCAGTGCTAGAGATGACAGGGGCCGGGCCGGGGAGCTGTTTTTT.

This clonotype was observed at least ten times. The chain links TRBV20-1 to TRBJ2-2, with D unresolved. This CDR3 is built from 16 residues. Between the trimmed V and J ends, which lost 1 base and 0 bases, there was a span of 12 bases. CDR1 and CDR2 from the germline V gene are DFQATT and SNEGSKA (reference sequence). CDR3 in amino acids: CSARVSYGPNTGELFF. CDR3 sequence (DNA): TGCAGTGCTAGAGTTTCATATGGGCCGAACACCGGGGAGCTGTTTTTT.

The chain couples TRBV10-3 to TRBJ2-5; D remains unclear. Between the trimmed V and J ends, which lost 3 bases and 2 bases, there was a span of 13 bases. CDR1 and CDR2 from the germline V gene are ENHRY and SYGVKD. The CDR3 contains 15 residues. The CDR3 DNA follows: TGTGCCATCAGTGATTGGGGTCAGAGTCAAGAGACCCAGTACTTC. Residues: CAISDWGQSQETQYF.

This chain joins TRBV5-1 and TRBJ2-1; TRBD2 agrees at 7 bases. Unmatched junction bases numbered 5, after V lost 5 bases and J lost 3 bases. In germline, CDR1 is SGHRS, CDR2 YFSETQ. The CDR3 contains 14 residues. The CDR3 spells CASRTRDYYNEQFF. The DNA for the CDR3 is TGCGCCAGCAGAACCCGGGACTACTACAATGAGCAGTTCTTC.

The chain links TRBV10-3 to TRBJ2-1, with 8 bases lining up with TRBD2. CDR3 length: 13 amino acids. The J segment lost 4 bases and the V segment lost 7 bases, leaving 3 bases of the junction unmatched. Germline-derived CDR1 and CDR2 are ENHRY and SYGVKD. The CDR3 nucleotides are TGTGCCATCAAGGAGCGGGAGTACAATGAGCAGTTCTTC. Amino acid sequence: CAIKEREYNEQFF.

This clonotype was seen a few times. This rearrangement joins TRBV7-3 to TRBJ2-6, with D uncertain. The CDR3 sequence is 15 residues long. CDR1 is SGHTA, CDR2 FQGTGA, per germline. Trimming shortened V by 5 bases and J by 1 base, and 9 bases separated the two germline ends. The CDR3 DNA is TGTGCCAGCAGCCCCCGTAAGTCTGGGGCCAACGTCCTGACTTTC. Protein: CASSPRKSGANVLTF. The complete variable domain, with remaining parts taken from reference TRBV7-3 and TRBJ2-6, reads GAGVSQTPSNKVTEKGKYVELRCDPISGHTALYWYRQSLGQGPEFLIYFQGTGAADDSGLPNDRFFAVRPEGSVSTLKIQRTERGDSAVYLCASSPRKSGANVLTFGAGSRLTVL.

The J gene is TRBJ1-4, the V gene TRBV29-1, with no clear D. V shed 3 bases and J shed 7 bases, with 12 bases lying between them. Germline CDR1 SQVTM, CDR2 ANQGSEA. This CDR3 is built from 13 residues. For the CDR3, the DNA is TGCAGCGTTGATAACTTGCGGGGTGAAAAACTGTTTTTT. Protein product: CSVDNLRGEKLFF.

There are a few counts of this clonotype. As DNA, the CDR3 is TGCAGCTCAGACAGGGGCGCGGGAGAGACCCAGTACTTC. Its translation: CSSDRGAGETQYF. The J gene is TRBJ2-5, the V gene TRBV29-1, with 8 nucleotides matching TRBD1. Germline CDR1 SQVTM, CDR2 ANQGSEA. This CDR3 is built from 13 residues. V lost 8 bases to trimming and J lost 4 bases; unmatched junction nucleotides: 9.

This chain connects TRBV18 to TRBJ2-5, with 10 positions matching TRBD2. Per the germline V gene, CDR1 is KGHSH and CDR2 is LQKENI. V was pared by 9 bases and J by 3 bases, with 4 bases of the junction left unmatched. CDR3 size: 13 residues. The CDR3 DNA sequence: TGTGCCAGTTCTAGCGGGAGTAAAGAGACCCAGTACTTC. Translating it yields CASSSGSKETQYF.

This clonotype was counted only a few times. This sequence joins TRBV27 and TRBJ1-2; no definite D call. This CDR3 region has 14 residues. V was trimmed by 5 bases and J by 2 bases, leaving 12 bases between them. Germline lookup yields CDR1 MNHEY and CDR2 SMNVEV (reference sequence). CDR3 sequence: CASSRRDANYGYTF. The CDR3 DNA reads as TGTGCCAGCAGTCGCCGCGACGCCAACTATGGCTACACCTTC.

The chain joins TRBV24-1 to TRBJ2-5; weak D call: TRBD1 (6 bases). The CDR3 length is 13 residues. Looked up from germline, CDR1 is KGHDR and CDR2 is SFDVKD. V lost 4 bases, J lost 4 bases, and 9 bases lay in between. The CDR3 coding sequence is TGTGCCACCAGTGACCAGGGGAGAGAGACCCAGTACTTC. The encoded protein is CATSDQGRETQYF.

In nucleotides, the CDR3 is TGCAGCGTTGTTCTATGGGGCTACGAGCAGTACTTC. It translates to CSVVLWGYEQYF. V is TRBV29-1 and J is TRBJ2-7; no clear D gene. There are 12 residues in the CDR3. Trimming shortened V by 4 bases and J by 3 bases, and 10 bases separated the two germline ends. Germline loops: CDR1 SQVTM, CDR2 ANQGSEA.

This clonotype has only a few counts. V gene TRBV6-1 combines with J gene TRBJ2-7, with no clear D. V shed 4 bases and J shed 6 bases, with 7 bases lying between them. CDR3 length: 11 amino acids. Germline CDR1 is MNHNS and CDR2 is SASEGT. CDR3 bases: TGTGCCAGCAGTGCCCCTGTCGAGCAGTACTTC. This codes for CASSAPVEQYF.

This clonotype has a count of ten or more. The rearrangement links TRBV6-5 to TRBJ2-4; 7 bases are a match to TRBD2. Per the germline V gene, CDR1 is MNHEY and CDR2 is SVGAGI. The CDR3 is made up of 12 amino acids. V lost 8 bases and J lost 6; bases outside the gene matches: 4. Here the CDR3 DNA reads TGTGCCAGCTCGGGCGGGGGAAACATTCAGTACTTC. This translates into CASSGGGNIQYF.

The chain employs TRBV24-1 and TRBJ2-3; 11 bases are a match to TRBD2. Per the germline V gene, CDR1 is KGHDR and CDR2 is SFDVKD. The CDR3 contains 16 residues. V shed 1 base and J 8 bases; nucleotides not matched to a gene: 7. CDR3 region: CATSDLLAGVWGTQYF. The CDR3 bases are TGTGCCACCAGTGATTTACTAGCGGGAGTATGGGGTACGCAGTATTTT.

The table lists this clonotype with a few counts. The chain carries TRBV12-3 or TRBV12-4 and TRBJ2-3, with D maybe TRBD1 (6 bases). Trimming left V 5 bases short and J 6 bases short, with 15 bases between. The CDR3 loop spans 14 amino acids. CDR3 region: CASSLRTETDTQYF. In DNA, the CDR3 is TGTGCCAGCAGTCTACGGACAGAAACCGATACGCAGTATTTT.

The chain has TRBV12-3 or TRBV12-4 and TRBJ1-5, with a weak D call TRBD1 (6 bases). With 10 bases removed from V and 4 bases from J, the gap between germline ends came to 20 bases. This CDR3 is 15 amino acids long. CDR3 sequence (DNA): TGTGCCACCAACCAGGCCGGGACACATAATCAGCCCCAGCATTTT. Translating gives CATNQAGTHNQPQHF.

In its sample, this clonotype was seen many times. V gene TRBV2 combines with J gene TRBJ2-7; TRBD1 agrees at 9 bases. There are 16 residues in the CDR3. Germline CDR1 is SNHLY and CDR2 is FYNNEI. J gave up 1 base and V 2 bases, and 6 bases lay outside the gene matches. CDR3 sequence reads: CASSESRDRDSYEQYF. CDR3 DNA: TGTGCCAGCAGTGAAAGCCGGGACAGGGATTCCTACGAGCAGTACTTC.

This clonotype was seen a handful of times. The V call is TRBV5-1, the J call TRBJ2-5; 7 positions agree with TRBD2. Germline CDR1 is SGHRS and CDR2 is YFSETQ. The V segment lost 4 bases and the J segment 5 bases; nucleotides outside the gene matches: 8. This CDR3 spans 14 amino acids. DNA of the CDR3: TGCGCCAGCAGCCCTTCGGGAGGCGTCGAGACCCAGTACTTC. Its protein product is CASSPSGGVETQYF.

This chain joins TRBV29-1 and TRBJ1-5, with D possibly TRBD1 on 6 matching bases. The CDR3 is 12 amino acids. Trimming removed 7 bases at V and 4 bases at J, with 11 bases between. Germline values: CDR1 SQVTM, CDR2 ANQGSEA. CDR3 coding DNA: TGCAGCGCGGGACATCCGAATCAGCCCCAGCATTTT. Translated, it gives CSAGHPNQPQHF.

This clonotype has a count of ten or more. The chain recombines TRBV20-1 with TRBJ2-1; the match to TRBD2 covers 15 bases. CDR3 length: 16 amino acids. Looked up from germline, CDR1 is DFQATT and CDR2 is SNEGSKA (reference sequence). The J segment lost 2 bases and the V segment lost 1 base, leaving 0 bases of the junction unmatched. CDR3 residues: CSARGTSGRAYNEQFF. CDR3 DNA sequence: TGCAGTGCTAGAGGGACTAGCGGGAGGGCCTACAATGAGCAGTTCTTC.

This clonotype was recorded many times. The chain recombines TRBV27 with TRBJ2-1; 7 bases map to TRBD2. The CDR3 totals 16 residues. Germline V lookup: CDR1 MNHEY, CDR2 SMNVEV (reference sequence). V trimming: 0 bases; J trimming: 4 bases; junction bases outside the gene matches: 6. In nucleotides, the CDR3 is TGTGCCAGCAGTTTATCGGAGGGAGGGTTGTACAATGAGCAGTTCTTC. Residues: CASSLSEGGLYNEQFF.

The rearrangement uses TRBV29-1 and TRBJ2-3; 8 bases agree with TRBD1. V was clipped by 4 bases and J by 5 bases; unmatched bases: 5. CDR1 and CDR2 from the germline V gene are SQVTM and ANQGSEA. The CDR3 is 13 amino acids. For the CDR3, the DNA is TGCAGCGTTGTGGTCAGGGGGCAAGATACGCAGTATTTT. Its translation is CSVVVRGQDTQYF.

Ten or more counts support this clonotype. This chain connects TRBV29-1 to TRBJ2-2; D is possibly TRBD2 (8 bases). Germline-derived CDR1 and CDR2 are SQVTM and ANQGSEA. V was trimmed by 7 bases and J by 1 base, leaving 19 bases between them. The CDR3 extends over 16 amino acids. CDR3 in amino acids: CSAGTVTSGNTGELFF. Written as DNA, the CDR3 is TGCAGCGCGGGGACAGTAACTAGCGGGAACACCGGGGAGCTGTTTTTT.